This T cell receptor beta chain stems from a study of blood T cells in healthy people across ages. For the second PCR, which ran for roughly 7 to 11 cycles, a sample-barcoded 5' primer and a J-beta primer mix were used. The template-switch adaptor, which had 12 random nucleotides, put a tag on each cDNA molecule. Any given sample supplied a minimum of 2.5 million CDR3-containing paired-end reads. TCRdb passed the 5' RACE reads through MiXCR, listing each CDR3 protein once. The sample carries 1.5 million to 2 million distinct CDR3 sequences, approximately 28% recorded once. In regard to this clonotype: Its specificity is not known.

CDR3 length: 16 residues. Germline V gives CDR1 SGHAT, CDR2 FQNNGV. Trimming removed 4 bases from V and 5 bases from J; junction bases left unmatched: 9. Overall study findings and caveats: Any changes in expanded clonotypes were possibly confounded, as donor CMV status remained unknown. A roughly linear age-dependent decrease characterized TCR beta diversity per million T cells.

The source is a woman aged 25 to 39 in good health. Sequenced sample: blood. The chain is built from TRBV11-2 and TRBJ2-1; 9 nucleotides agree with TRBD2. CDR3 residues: CASSSRSGRRDNEQFF. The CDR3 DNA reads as TGTGCCAGCAGCTCAAGGAGCGGGAGGAGGGACAATGAGCAGTTCTTC. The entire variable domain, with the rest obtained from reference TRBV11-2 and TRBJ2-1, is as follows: EAGVAQSPRYKIIEKRQSVAFWCNPISGHATLYWYQQILGQGPKLLIQFQNNGVVDDSQLPKDRFSAERLKGVDSTLKIQPAKLEDSAVYLCASSSRSGRRDNEQFFGPGTRLTVL.